These 9 T cell receptor beta chains were sequenced from one sample in a study of cytomegalovirus exposure and HLA in healthy donors. Researchers ran the PCR with 60 Vbeta and 13 Jbeta primers. Sequencing was performed with immunoSEQ multiplex PCR; in TCRdb, only in-frame clones are kept and a portion is missing. In the table there are 140,000 to 150,000 clones, approximately 78% of which are singletons. The sample consisted of PBMCs. All receptors derive from a man aged 35 to 55 in good health and CMV-seropositive.

The rearrangement links TRBV6-4 to TRBJ2-5; 7 bases line up with TRBD2. Trimming cost V 5 bases and J 9 bases; bases outside gene matches: 9. Per the germline V gene, CDR1 is MRHNA and CDR2 is SNTAGT. The length of the CDR3 is 13 residues. CDR3 sequence (DNA): TGTGCCAGCAGTTGGACCACCCGGGGGGCCCAGTACTTC. This sequence encodes CASSWTTRGAQYF.

This chain links TRBV5-4 with TRBJ2-1, with TRBD2 matching 8 bases. V dropped 0 bases and J dropped 2; count of bases not matched to a gene: 4. CDR1 SGHNT and CDR2 YYREEE come from the germline V gene (reference sequence). The CDR3 has 16 residues. The CDR3 sequence is CASSLAGSGAYNEQFF. The DNA of the CDR3 is TGTGCCAGCAGCTTGGCCGGTAGCGGGGCCTACAATGAGCAGTTCTTC. The full variable domain, in which reference TRBV5-4 and TRBJ2-1 provide the parts outside the CDR3, is ETGVTQSPTHLIKTRGQQVTLRCSSQSGHNTVSWYQQALGQGPQFIFQYYREEENGRGNFPPRFSGLQFPNYSSELNVNALELDDSALYLCASSLAGSGAYNEQFFGPGTRLTVL.

The chain has TRBV28 and TRBJ2-7, with 8 positions matching TRBD2. V dropped 5 bases and J dropped 2; count of bases not matched to a gene: 5. This CDR3 is built from 14 residues. Germline-derived CDR1 and CDR2 are MDHEN and SYDVKM. The CDR3 sequence: CASSPPLAAYEQYF. CDR3 sequence (DNA): TGTGCCAGCAGTCCCCCACTAGCGGCCTACGAGCAGTACTTC.

The J gene is TRBJ1-1, the V gene TRBV5-4; 7 nucleotides match TRBD1. V was pared by 3 bases and J by 8 bases, with 10 bases of the junction left unmatched. CDR1 and CDR2 from the germline V gene are SGHNT and YYREEE (reference sequence). This CDR3 has 14 amino acids. The chain's CDR3 is CASSSQGMEGEAFF. In nucleotides, the CDR3 is TGTGCCAGCAGCTCACAGGGGATGGAGGGGGAAGCTTTCTTT. The variable domain in full, completed from reference TRBV5-4 and TRBJ1-1, reads ETGVTQSPTHLIKTRGQQVTLRCSSQSGHNTVSWYQQALGQGPQFIFQYYREEENGRGNFPPRFSGLQFPNYSSELNVNALELDDSALYLCASSSQGMEGEAFFGQGTRLTVV.

The genes are TRBV5-1 and TRBJ1-6, with D possibly being TRBD1 (5 bases). Trimming cost V 4 bases and J 5 bases, with 16 bases left between them. The CDR3 runs to 16 residues. Germline CDR1 is SGHRS and CDR2 is YFSETQ. CDR3 bases: TGCGCCAGCAGCCAAACCCTCGTCAGGGATAATTCACCCCTCCACTTT. Its protein product is CASSQTLVRDNSPLHF.

In DNA, the CDR3 is TGTGCCAGCTTAAGACAGGGGGCGTCCTACGAGCAGTACTTC. This sequence encodes CASLRQGASYEQYF. The rearrangement joins TRBV2 to TRBJ2-7, with 10 bases identical to TRBD1. The V gene end was trimmed by 8 bases and the J gene end by 1 base; junction bases not matched to a gene: 5. The CDR3 runs 14 residues. Germline CDR1 reads SNHLY; CDR2 reads FYNNEI.

The chain uses TRBV6-1 and TRBJ2-2, with 8 bases lining up with TRBD2. This CDR3 region has 15 residues. CDR1 is MNHNS, CDR2 SASEGT, per germline. Trimming at V came to 7 bases and at J to 6 bases, leaving 10 bases not matched to a gene. CDR3 sequence: CASTKRAGVAGELFF. CDR3 nucleotides: TGTGCCAGCACTAAAAGAGCGGGAGTCGCCGGGGAGCTGTTTTTT.

The chain joins TRBV11-3 to TRBJ2-1; 8 positions match TRBD1. Germline V gene data show CDR1 as SGHNT and CDR2 as YENEEA. J was trimmed by 6 bases and V by 5 bases; bases with no gene match: 9. This CDR3 has 15 amino acids. In nucleotides, the CDR3 is TGTGCCAGCAGCGAAGACAGGGGAGATCGCAATGAGCAGTTCTTC. It codes for CASSEDRGDRNEQFF.

This clone has just one count. The chain joins TRBV7-3 to TRBJ2-5; the match to TRBD1 covers 10 bases. CDR1 and CDR2 from the germline V gene are SGHTA and FQGTGA. V dropped 5 bases and J dropped 4; count of bases not matched to a gene: 1. The CDR3 is 13 residues long. The CDR3 region is CASSDRGRETQYF. The CDR3 region has the DNA TGTGCCAGCAGCGACAGGGGGCGAGAGACCCAGTACTTC.